Listed here is a single T cell receptor beta chain. The target antigen is unknown. The authors divided CD4+ cells into CD45RA+ naive and CD45RA-negative memory subsets. The data stem from a study of shared clonotypes between healthy human individuals. Produced via immunoSEQ multiplex PCR; TCRdb's table is partial and in-frame only. The sample lists over a million clones; approximately 96% were seen once. Study results and limitations: About 5% was the fraction of naive CD4 clonotypes found shared across several donors.

The length of the CDR3 is 12 residues. Germline V lookup: CDR1 SEHNR, CDR2 FQNEAQ (reference sequence). V was trimmed by 1 base and J by 6 bases, leaving 4 bases between them. The sample was naive CD4+ T cells sorted from blood. Subset: CD45RA+ positively selected. The chain joins TRBV7-9 to TRBJ2-1; no clear D gene. This clonotype originated in a man aged 25-45 years in good health. CDR3 loop: CASSLDANEQFF. In nucleotides, the CDR3 is TGTGCCAGCAGCTTAGATGCCAATGAGCAGTTCTTC. Combining the CDR3 with reference TRBV7-9 and TRBJ2-1 gives the whole variable domain DTGVSQNPRHKITKRGQNVTFRCDPISEHNRLYWYRQTLGQGPEFLTYFQNEAQLEKSRLLSDRFSAERPKGSFSTLEIQRTEQGDSAMYLCASSLDANEQFFGPGTRLTVL.